In this sample, the clone carrying this T cell receptor (beta chain) turned up a few times. The data originate from a study of beta chain features in type 1 diabetes. The germline gives CDR1 SGHDT, CDR2 YYEEEE. The V segment lost 2 bases and the J segment 4 bases; nucleotides outside the gene matches: 4. CDR3 length: 16 residues. As every portion of the isolated RNA was reverse transcribed, the sequencing read expressed TCRB transcripts. Sequencing was performed with immunoSEQ multiplex PCR; in TCRdb, only in-frame clones are kept and a portion is missing. Of about 930,000 clones listed, 17% are singletons.

Material for sequencing was naive CD4+ T cells from blood. The clonotype comes from a woman aged 18-29 years in good health. The chain joins TRBV5-6 to TRBJ2-2, with TRBD2 matching 11 bases. CDR3 DNA sequence: TGTGCCAGCAGCTTCCTAGCGGGGGGACGCACCGGGGAGCTGTTTTTT. Encoded protein: CASSFLAGGRTGELFF.